The clone carrying this T cell receptor (beta chain) was recorded at least ten times. Its antigen is still unknown. Per germline, CDR1 DFQATT and CDR2 SNEGSKA (reference sequence). Trimming removed 5 bases at V and 0 bases at J, with 16 bases between. CDR3 length equals 15 residues. This entry belongs to a study of T cells in Graves' hyperthyroidism and ophthalmopathy. General study results and limits: Blood held most thyroid clonotypes expanded above 0.001 frequency.

The TCR beta CDR3 regions underwent amplification using RNA transcripts as the source. The HTBI primer set served for first-round RT-PCR of the TCR CDR3. TCRdb itself ran the multiplex PCR reads through MiXCR, one entry per CDR3 protein. There are about 560,000 distinct CDR3 sequences in the sample; over 15% occur only once, and 18% lies in the top ten. It was considered stable Graves' hyperthyroidism when ophthalmopathy did not progress within 18 months. Exclusion criteria comprised uncontrolled infection, other autoimmune disease, pregnancy or lactation. V and J are TRBV20-1 and TRBJ2-5, with D perhaps matching TRBD1 (6 bases). Sequencing was done on a sample of blood. This receptor was obtained from a woman younger than 30 with Graves' hyperthyroidism. Here the CDR3 reads CSAGRLDRYQETQYF. CDR3 coding DNA: TGCAGTGCTGGACGATTGGACAGATACCAAGAGACCCAGTACTTC.